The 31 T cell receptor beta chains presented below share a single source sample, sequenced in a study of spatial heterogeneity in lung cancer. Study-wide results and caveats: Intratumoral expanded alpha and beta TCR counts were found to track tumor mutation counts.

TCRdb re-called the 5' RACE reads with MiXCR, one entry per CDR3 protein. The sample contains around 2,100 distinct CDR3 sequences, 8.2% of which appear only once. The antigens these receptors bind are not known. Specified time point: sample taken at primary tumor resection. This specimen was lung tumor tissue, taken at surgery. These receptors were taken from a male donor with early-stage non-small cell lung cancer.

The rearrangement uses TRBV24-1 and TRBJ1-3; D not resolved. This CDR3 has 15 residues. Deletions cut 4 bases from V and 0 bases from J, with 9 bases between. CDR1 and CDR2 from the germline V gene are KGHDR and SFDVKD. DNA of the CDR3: TGTGCCACCAGTGACCCACATAGCTCTGGAAACACCATATATTTT. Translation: CATSDPHSSGNTIYF.

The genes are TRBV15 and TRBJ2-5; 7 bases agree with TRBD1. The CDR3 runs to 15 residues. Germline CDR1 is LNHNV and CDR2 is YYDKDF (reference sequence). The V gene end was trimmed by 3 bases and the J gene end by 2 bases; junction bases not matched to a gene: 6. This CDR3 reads CATSSHRDSQETQYF. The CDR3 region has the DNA TGTGCCACCAGCAGCCACCGGGACAGTCAAGAGACCCAGTACTTC.

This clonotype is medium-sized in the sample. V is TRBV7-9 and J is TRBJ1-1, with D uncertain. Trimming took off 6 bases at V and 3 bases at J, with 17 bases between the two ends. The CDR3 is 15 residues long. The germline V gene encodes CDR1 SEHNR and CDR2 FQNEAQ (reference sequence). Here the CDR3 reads CASRPPGPGYTEAFF. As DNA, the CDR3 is TGTGCCAGCAGACCTCCGGGCCCCGGGTACACTGAAGCTTTCTTT.

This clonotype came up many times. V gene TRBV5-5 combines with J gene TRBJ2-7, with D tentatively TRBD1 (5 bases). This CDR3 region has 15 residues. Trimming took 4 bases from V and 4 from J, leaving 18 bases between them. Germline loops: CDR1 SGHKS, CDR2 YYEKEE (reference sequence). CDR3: CASSPNPTVLYEQYF. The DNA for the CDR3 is TGTGCCAGCAGCCCCAACCCGACAGTTTTGTACGAGCAGTACTTC. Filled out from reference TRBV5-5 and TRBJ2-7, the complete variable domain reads DAGVTQSPTHLIKTRGQQVTLRCSPISGHKSVSWYQQVLGQGPQFIFQYYEKEERGRGNFPDRFSARQFPNYSSELNVNALLLGDSALYLCASSPNPTVLYEQYFGPGTRLTVT.

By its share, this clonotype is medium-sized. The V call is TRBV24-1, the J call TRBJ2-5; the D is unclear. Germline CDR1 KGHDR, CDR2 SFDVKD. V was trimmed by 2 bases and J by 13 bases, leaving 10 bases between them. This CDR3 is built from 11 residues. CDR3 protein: CATSDYGPLYF. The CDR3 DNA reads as TGTGCCACCAGTGATTACGGCCCCCTGTACTTC.

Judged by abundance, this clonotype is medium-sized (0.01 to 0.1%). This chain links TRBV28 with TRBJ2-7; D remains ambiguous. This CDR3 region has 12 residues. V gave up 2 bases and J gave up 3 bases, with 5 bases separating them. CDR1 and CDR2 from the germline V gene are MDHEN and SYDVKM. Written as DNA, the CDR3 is TGTGCCAGCAGTTTAGAGGACTACGAGCAGTACTTC. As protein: CASSLEDYEQYF.

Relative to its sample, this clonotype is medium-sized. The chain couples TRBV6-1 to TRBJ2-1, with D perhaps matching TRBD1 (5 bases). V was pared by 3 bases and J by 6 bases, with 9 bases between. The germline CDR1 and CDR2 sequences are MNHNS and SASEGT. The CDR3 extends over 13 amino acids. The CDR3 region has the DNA TGTGCCAGCAGTGATAAGGGGCCCAATGAGCAGTTCTTC. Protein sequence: CASSDKGPNEQFF.

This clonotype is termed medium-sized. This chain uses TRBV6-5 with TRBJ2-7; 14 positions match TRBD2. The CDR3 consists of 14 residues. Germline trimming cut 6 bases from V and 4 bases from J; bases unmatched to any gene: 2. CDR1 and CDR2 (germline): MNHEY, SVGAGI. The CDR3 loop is CASSGTSGGYEQYF. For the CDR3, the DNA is TGTGCCAGCAGCGGGACTAGCGGGGGTTACGAGCAGTACTTC.

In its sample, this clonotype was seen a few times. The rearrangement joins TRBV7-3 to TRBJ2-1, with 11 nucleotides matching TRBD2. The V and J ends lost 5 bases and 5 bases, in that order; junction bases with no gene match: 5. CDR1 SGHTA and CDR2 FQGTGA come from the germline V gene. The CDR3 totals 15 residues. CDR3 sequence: CASSPPGLADNEQFF. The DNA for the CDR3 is TGTGCCAGCAGCCCCCCGGGACTAGCGGACAATGAGCAGTTCTTC.

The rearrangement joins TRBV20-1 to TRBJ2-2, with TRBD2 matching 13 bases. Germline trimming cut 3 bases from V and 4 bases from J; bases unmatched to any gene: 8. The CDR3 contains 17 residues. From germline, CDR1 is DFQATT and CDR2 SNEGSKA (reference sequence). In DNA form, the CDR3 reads TGCAGTGCTAGGTCACTAGCGGGGGGGCCGGGCACCGGGGAGCTGTTTTTT. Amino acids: CSARSLAGGPGTGELFF.

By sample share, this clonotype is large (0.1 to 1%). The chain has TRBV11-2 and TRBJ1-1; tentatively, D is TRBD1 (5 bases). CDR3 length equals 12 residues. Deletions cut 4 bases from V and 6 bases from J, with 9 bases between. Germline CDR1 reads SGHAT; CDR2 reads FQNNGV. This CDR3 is CASSSGVAEAFF. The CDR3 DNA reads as TGTGCCAGCAGCTCGGGGGTGGCTGAAGCTTTCTTT.

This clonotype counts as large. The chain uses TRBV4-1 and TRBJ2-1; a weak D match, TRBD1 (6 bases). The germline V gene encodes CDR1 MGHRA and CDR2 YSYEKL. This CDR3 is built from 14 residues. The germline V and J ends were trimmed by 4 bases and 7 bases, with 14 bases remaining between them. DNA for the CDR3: TGCGCCAGCAGCCCAGGGGCCCAAGGGAATGAGCAGTTCTTC. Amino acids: CASSPGAQGNEQFF.

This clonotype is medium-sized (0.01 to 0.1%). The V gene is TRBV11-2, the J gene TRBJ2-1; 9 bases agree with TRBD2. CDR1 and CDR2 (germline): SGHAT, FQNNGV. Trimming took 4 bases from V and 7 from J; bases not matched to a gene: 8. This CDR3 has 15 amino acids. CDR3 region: CASSSERLAGNEQFF. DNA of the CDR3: TGTGCCAGCAGCTCGGAACGCCTAGCGGGAAATGAGCAGTTCTTC.

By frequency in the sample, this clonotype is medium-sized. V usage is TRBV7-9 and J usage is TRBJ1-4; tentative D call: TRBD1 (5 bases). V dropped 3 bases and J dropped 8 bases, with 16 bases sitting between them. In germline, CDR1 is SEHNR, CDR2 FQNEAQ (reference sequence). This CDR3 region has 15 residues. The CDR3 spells CASSFGALSNEKLFF. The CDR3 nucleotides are TGTGCCAGCAGCTTTGGGGCCCTCAGCAACGAAAAACTGTTTTTT.

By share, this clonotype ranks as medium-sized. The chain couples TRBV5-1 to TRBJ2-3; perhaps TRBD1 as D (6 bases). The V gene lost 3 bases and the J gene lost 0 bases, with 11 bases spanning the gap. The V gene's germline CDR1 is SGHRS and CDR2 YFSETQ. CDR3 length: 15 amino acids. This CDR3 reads CASSWSTGSTDTQYF. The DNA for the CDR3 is TGCGCCAGCAGCTGGTCGACAGGCAGCACAGATACGCAGTATTTT.

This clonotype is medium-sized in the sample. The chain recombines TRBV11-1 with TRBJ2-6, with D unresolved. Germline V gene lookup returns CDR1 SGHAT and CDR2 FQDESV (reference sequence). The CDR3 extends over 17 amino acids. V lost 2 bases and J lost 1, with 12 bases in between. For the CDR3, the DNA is TGTGCCAGCAGCTTAATTTCCTCGGTTTCTGGGGCCAACGTCCTGACTTTC. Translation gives CASSLISSVSGANVLTF.

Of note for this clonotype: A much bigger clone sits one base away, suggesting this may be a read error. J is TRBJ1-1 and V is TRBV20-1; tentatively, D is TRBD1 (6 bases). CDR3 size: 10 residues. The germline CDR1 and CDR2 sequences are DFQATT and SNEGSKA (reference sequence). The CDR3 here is CSAEDSEVFF. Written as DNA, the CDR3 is TGCAGTGCAGAGGACAGTGAAGTTTTCTTT.

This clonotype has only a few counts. CDR3 loop: CASSPSLAGGDNEQFF. CDR3 nucleotides: TGTGCCAGCAGCCCCAGCCTAGCGGGAGGGGACAATGAGCAGTTCTTC. The chain links TRBV4-2 to TRBJ2-1; 12 positions agree with TRBD2. Germline V gives CDR1 LGHNA, CDR2 YNFKEQ. Trimming took 4 bases from V and 5 from J; bases not matched to a gene: 6. The CDR3 loop spans 16 amino acids.

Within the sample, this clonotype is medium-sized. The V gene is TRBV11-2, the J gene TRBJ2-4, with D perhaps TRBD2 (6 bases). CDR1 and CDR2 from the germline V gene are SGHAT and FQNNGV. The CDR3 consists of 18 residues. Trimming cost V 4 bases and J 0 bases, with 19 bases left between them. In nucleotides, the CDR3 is TGTGCCAGCAGCTCGGGAGACCGGGGAGCGCTAGCCAAAAACATTCAGTACTTC. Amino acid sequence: CASSSGDRGALAKNIQYF.

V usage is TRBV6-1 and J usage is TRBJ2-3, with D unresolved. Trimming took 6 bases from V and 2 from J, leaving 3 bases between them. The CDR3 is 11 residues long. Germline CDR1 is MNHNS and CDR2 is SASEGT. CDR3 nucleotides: TGTGCCAGCAGGTACACAGATACGCAGTATTTT. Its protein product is CASRYTDTQYF.

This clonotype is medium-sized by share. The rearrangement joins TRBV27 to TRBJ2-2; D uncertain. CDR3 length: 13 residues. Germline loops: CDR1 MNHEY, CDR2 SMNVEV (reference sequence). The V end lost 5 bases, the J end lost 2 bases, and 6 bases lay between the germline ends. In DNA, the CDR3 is TGTGCCAGCAGTCCCCAAAACACCGGGGAGCTGTTTTTT. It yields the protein CASSPQNTGELFF.

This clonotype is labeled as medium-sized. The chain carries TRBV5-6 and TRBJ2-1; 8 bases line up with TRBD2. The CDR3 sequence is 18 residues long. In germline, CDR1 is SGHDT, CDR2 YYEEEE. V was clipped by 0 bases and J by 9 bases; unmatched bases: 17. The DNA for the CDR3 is TGTGCCAGCAGCTTGGTCCCGGGGGGGATAACCCAATTACGTGAGCAGTTCTTC. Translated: CASSLVPGGITQLREQFF. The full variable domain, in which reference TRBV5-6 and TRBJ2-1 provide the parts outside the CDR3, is DAGVTQSPTHLIKTRGQQVTLRCSPKSGHDTVSWYQQALGQGPQFIFQYYEEEERQRGNFPDRFSGHQFPNYSSELNVNALLLGDSALYLCASSLVPGGITQLREQFFGPGTRLTVL.

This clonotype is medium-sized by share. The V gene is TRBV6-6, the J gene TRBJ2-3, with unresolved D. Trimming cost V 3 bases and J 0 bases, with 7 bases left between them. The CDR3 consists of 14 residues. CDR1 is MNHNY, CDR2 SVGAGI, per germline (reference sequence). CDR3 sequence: CASSYRPSTDTQYF. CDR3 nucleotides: TGTGCCAGCAGTTATCGCCCCAGCACAGATACGCAGTATTTT.

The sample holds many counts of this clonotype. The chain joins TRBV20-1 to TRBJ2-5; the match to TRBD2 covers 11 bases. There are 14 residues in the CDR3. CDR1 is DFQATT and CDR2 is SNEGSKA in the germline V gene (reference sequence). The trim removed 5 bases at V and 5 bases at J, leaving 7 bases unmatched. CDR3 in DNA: TGCAGTGCTTCTCTAGCGGGGGGAGAGGAGACCCAGTACTTC. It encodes CSASLAGGEETQYF.

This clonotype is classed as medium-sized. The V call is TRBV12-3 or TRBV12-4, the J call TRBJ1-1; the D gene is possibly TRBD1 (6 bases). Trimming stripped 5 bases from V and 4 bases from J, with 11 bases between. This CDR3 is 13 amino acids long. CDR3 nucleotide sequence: TGTGCCAGCAGTACAGGGCGGATCACTGAAGCTTTCTTT. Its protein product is CASSTGRITEAFF.

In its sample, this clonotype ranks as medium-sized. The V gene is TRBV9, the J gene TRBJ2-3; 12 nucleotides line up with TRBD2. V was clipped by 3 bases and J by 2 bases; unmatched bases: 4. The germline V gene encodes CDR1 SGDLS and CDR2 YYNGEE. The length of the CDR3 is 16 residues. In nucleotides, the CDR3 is TGTGCCAGCAGCGGCGGGACTAGCGGGCTCACAGATACGCAGTATTTT. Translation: CASSGGTSGLTDTQYF.

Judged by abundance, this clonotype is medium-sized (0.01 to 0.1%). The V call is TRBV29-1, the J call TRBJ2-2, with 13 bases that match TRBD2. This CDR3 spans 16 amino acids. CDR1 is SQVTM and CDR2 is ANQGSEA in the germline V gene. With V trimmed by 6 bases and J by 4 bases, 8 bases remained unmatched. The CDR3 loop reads CSVAIGLAGVTGELFF. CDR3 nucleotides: TGCAGCGTGGCAATAGGACTAGCGGGAGTCACCGGGGAGCTGTTTTTT.

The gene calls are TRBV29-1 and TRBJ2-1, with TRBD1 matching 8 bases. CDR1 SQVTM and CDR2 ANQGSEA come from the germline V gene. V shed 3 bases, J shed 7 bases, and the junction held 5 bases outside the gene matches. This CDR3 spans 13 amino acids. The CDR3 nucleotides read TGCAGCGTTGAGCAGGGGGCTTGGAATGAGCAGTTCTTC. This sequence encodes CSVEQGAWNEQFF.

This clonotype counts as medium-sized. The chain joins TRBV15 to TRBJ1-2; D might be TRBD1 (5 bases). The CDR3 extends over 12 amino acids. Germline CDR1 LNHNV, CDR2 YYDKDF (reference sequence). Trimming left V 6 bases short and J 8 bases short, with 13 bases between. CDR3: CATSPPGRGYTF. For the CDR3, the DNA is TGTGCCACCAGTCCTCCAGGGAGAGGCTACACCTTC. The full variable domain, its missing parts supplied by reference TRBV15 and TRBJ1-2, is DAMVIQNPRYQVTQFGKPVTLSCSQTLNHNVMYWYQQKSSQAPKLLFHYYDKDFNNEADTPDNFQSRRPNTSFCFLDIRSPGLGDTAMYLCATSPPGRGYTFGSGTRLTVV.

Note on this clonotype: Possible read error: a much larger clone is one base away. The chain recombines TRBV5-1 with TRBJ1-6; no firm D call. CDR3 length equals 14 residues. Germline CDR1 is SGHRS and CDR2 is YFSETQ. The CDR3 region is CASSLPDSPSPLYF. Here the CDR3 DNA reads TGCGCCAGCAGCTTGCCAGATTCACCTTCACCCCTCTACTTT.

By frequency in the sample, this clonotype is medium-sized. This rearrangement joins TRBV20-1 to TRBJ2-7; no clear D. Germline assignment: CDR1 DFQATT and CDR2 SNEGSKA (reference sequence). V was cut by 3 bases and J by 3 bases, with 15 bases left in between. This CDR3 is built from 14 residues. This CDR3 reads CSASYEPPLYEQYF. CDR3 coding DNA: TGCAGTGCTAGCTATGAGCCCCCACTCTACGAGCAGTACTTC.